What follows describes a single TCR beta chain. Its antigen is currently unknown. This specimen comes from a study of T-cell reconstitution after alpha-beta-depleted transplantation in children. The V gene's germline CDR1 is DFQATT and CDR2 SNEGSKA (reference sequence). V lost 6 bases and J 0 bases, leaving 9 bases between the germline ends. CDR3 size: 13 residues. A TCRbeta library incorporating unique molecular identifiers was prepared. TCRdb passed the PCR reads through MiXCR, listing each CDR3 protein once. The sample shows about 600,000 distinct CDR3 sequences, 13% of them seen only once. General study findings and limits: Where alpha-beta T cells came from about two months after transplant was reportedly several hundred expanded graft clones. Newly produced T cells mostly accounted for T-cell counts and diversity one year post-transplant. Surviving recipient T cells and thymic progenitors underlay high day-60 TCRbeta diversity in some patients.

The sequence derives from a male patient younger than 18 who had a stem cell transplant for acute myeloid leukemia, so the T cells may come from the graft donor. This chain connects TRBV20-1 to TRBJ1-5; no reliable D call. The sequenced sample was PBMCs, mostly from graft donor cells, obtained 360 days after TCRalphabeta/CD19-depleted stem cell transplant. CDR3 amino acids: CSARRLSNQPQHF. In DNA form, the CDR3 reads TGCAGTGCCCGGAGGCTTAGCAATCAGCCCCAGCATTTT.